Below are 27 T cell receptor beta chains sequenced from a single sample in a study of PD-L1 blockade in urothelial cancer. Time point noted: peripheral blood 6 weeks after treatment start. TCRdb keeps only in-frame clones here, not all; method: immunoSEQ multiplex PCR. The table records about 130,000 clones, about 83% of them present only once. The material was PBMCs, obtained around atezolizumab (anti-PD-L1) treatment. These receptors originate from a man aged 45 to 65 with urothelial cancer.

The CDR3 loop reads CASSPQGGGEKLFF. In DNA form, the CDR3 reads TGTGCCAGCAGCCCTCAGGGGGGCGGTGAAAAACTGTTTTTT. V is TRBV7-9 and J is TRBJ1-4; the match to TRBD1 covers 7 bases. The CDR3 has 14 residues. Per germline, CDR1 SEHNR and CDR2 FQNEAQ (reference sequence). V dropped 5 bases and J dropped 7; count of bases not matched to a gene: 7.

The V and J genes are TRBV6-5 and TRBJ2-2; a weak D match, TRBD1 (6 bases). V lost 8 bases to trimming and J lost 6 bases, with 19 bases between them. This CDR3 has 15 amino acids. CDR1 MNHEY and CDR2 SVGAGI come from the germline V gene. The CDR3 bases are TGTGCCAGCCGCTTAGGGGGTCGGCTGGCCGGGGAGCTGTTTTTT. This translates into CASRLGGRLAGELFF.

The chain joins TRBV28 to TRBJ1-1; the D gene is possibly TRBD1 (5 bases). This CDR3 contains 15 residues. CDR1 is MDHEN and CDR2 is SYDVKM in the germline V gene. Trimming left V 3 bases short and J 5 bases short, with 16 bases between. The CDR3 region is CASSFTPGGGTEAFF. CDR3 coding DNA: TGTGCCAGCAGTTTTACCCCCGGGGGAGGGACTGAAGCTTTCTTT.

The chain joins TRBV27 to TRBJ2-5, with 7 bases matching TRBD1. CDR1 is MNHEY, CDR2 SMNVEV, per germline (reference sequence). This CDR3 contains 13 residues. V gave up 8 bases and J gave up 2 bases; unmatched junction bases: 5. Written as DNA, the CDR3 is TGTGCCAGCGGGACAGACAATCAAGAGACCCAGTACTTC. Translation gives CASGTDNQETQYF.

This clone was observed a few times. The CDR3 bases are TGTGCCAGCAGCACCAAAACTAGCGGGAGGCGAATAGATACGCAGTATTTT. Translation: CASSTKTSGRRIDTQYF. This chain uses TRBV5-4 with TRBJ2-3; TRBD2 aligns across 12 bases. The CDR3 extends over 17 amino acids. CDR1 and CDR2 (germline): SGHNT, YYREEE (reference sequence). J lost 5 bases, V lost 4 bases, and 11 bases had no gene match.

This clone came up a few times. J is TRBJ2-2 and V is TRBV5-4, with unresolved D. Looked up from germline, CDR1 is SGHNT and CDR2 is YYREEE (reference sequence). V lost 4 bases to trimming and J lost 3 bases, with 10 bases between them. The CDR3 covers 14 residues. CDR3 amino acids: CASSQTTDTGELFF. The CDR3 region has the DNA TGTGCCAGCAGCCAGACAACGGACACCGGGGAGCTGTTTTTT.

CDR3 protein: CSARLERAQYF. In DNA form, the CDR3 reads TGCAGTGCTAGATTGGAGCGGGCTCAGTACTTC. The chain recombines TRBV20-1 with TRBJ2-7; tentatively, D is TRBD2 (6 bases). The germline gives CDR1 DFQATT, CDR2 SNEGSKA (reference sequence). The CDR3 is 11 amino acids. The V end was cut by 2 bases, the J end by 10 bases, with 12 bases between.

The rearrangement uses TRBV11-2 and TRBJ2-1, with 11 bases identical to TRBD2. Trimming at V came to 5 bases and at J to 9 bases, leaving 9 bases not matched to a gene. Germline values: CDR1 SGHAT, CDR2 FQNNGV. This CDR3 has 15 residues. This chain's CDR3 is CASSPLGLAGGEQFF. As DNA, the CDR3 is TGTGCCAGCAGCCCCCTTGGGCTAGCGGGGGGTGAGCAGTTCTTC.

This chain connects TRBV11-3 to TRBJ2-3, with 7 bases aligning to TRBD2. Germline loops: CDR1 SGHNT, CDR2 YENEEA. V gave up 3 bases and J gave up 4 bases; unmatched junction bases: 7. The CDR3 contains 15 residues. The CDR3, as DNA: TGTGCCAGCAGCTTGGGGGGAGGGCCCTCAGATACGCAGTATTTT. Amino acid sequence: CASSLGGGPSDTQYF. Using reference TRBV11-3 and TRBJ2-3 for the parts outside the CDR3, the full variable domain is EAGVVQSPRYKIIEKKQPVAFWCNPISGHNTLYWYLQNLGQGPELLIRYENEEAVDDSQLPKDRFSAERLKGVDSTLKIQPAELGDSAVYLCASSLGGGPSDTQYFGPGTRLTVL.

V and J are TRBV5-6 and TRBJ2-3; 11 bases agree with TRBD2. V lost 6 bases to trimming and J lost 2 bases; unmatched junction nucleotides: 11. The CDR3 has 17 amino acids. Germline-derived CDR1 and CDR2 are SGHDT and YYEEEE. In DNA, the CDR3 is TGTGCCAGCACCTGGGGGGGGACTAGCGGACCCACAGATACGCAGTATTTT. Translating it yields CASTWGGTSGPTDTQYF.

The CDR3 protein is CASSRGHGYTF. CDR3 bases: TGTGCCAGCAGCAGGGGGCATGGCTACACCTTC. The chain carries TRBV6-5 and TRBJ1-2; 8 bases agree with TRBD1. V lost 6 bases to trimming and J lost 6 bases; unmatched junction nucleotides: 0. The CDR3 consists of 11 residues. Germline V lookup: CDR1 MNHEY, CDR2 SVGAGI.

The chain joins TRBV28 to TRBJ2-7, with 9 positions matching TRBD2. Germline trimming cut 3 bases from V and 3 bases from J; bases unmatched to any gene: 3. CDR3 size: 14 residues. Looked up from germline, CDR1 is MDHEN and CDR2 is SYDVKM. CDR3 amino acids: CASSLPSGNYEQYF. The CDR3 region has the DNA TGTGCCAGCAGTTTGCCTAGCGGGAACTACGAGCAGTACTTC.

V usage is TRBV18 and J usage is TRBJ2-7; TRBD1 agrees at 7 bases. From germline, CDR1 is KGHSH and CDR2 LQKENI. The CDR3 is 13 residues long. Trimming took 8 bases from V and 4 from J; bases not matched to a gene: 8. The CDR3 protein is CASRRQGEYEQYF. The CDR3 bases are TGTGCCAGCAGAAGACAGGGAGAGTACGAGCAGTACTTC.

V and J are TRBV11-2 and TRBJ1-2, with TRBD1 matching 7 bases. CDR3 length: 15 residues. Germline loops: CDR1 SGHAT, CDR2 FQNNGV. The V segment lost 5 bases and the J segment 5 bases; nucleotides outside the gene matches: 11. The chain's CDR3 is CASSPHIGQAYGYTF. DNA for the CDR3: TGTGCCAGCAGCCCCCACATTGGACAGGCGTATGGCTACACCTTC.

The chain employs TRBV2 and TRBJ2-7; 12 positions match TRBD2. Losses at the gene ends were 6 bases for V and 0 bases for J; bases not matched to a gene: 6. Germline assignment: CDR1 SNHLY and CDR2 FYNNEI. The CDR3 sequence is 16 residues long. The CDR3 loop is CASSPGTSGPSYEQYF. Written as DNA, the CDR3 is TGTGCCAGCAGCCCCGGGACTAGCGGGCCCTCCTACGAGCAGTACTTC.

The chain combines TRBV7-6 with TRBJ1-2; 8 nucleotides line up with TRBD1. The CDR3 consists of 14 residues. Trimming removed 3 bases from V and 7 bases from J; junction bases left unmatched: 7. In germline, CDR1 is SGHVS, CDR2 FNYEAQ. The CDR3 DNA sequence: TGTGCCAGCAGCTTCCTAGCTGACAGGGGTGGCTACACCTTC. Its protein is CASSFLADRGGYTF.

The chain uses TRBV28 and TRBJ1-1; maybe TRBD1 (6 bases). Germline assignment: CDR1 MDHEN and CDR2 SYDVKM. V was shortened by 8 bases and J by 8 bases, with 18 bases between the two germline ends. The CDR3 length is 13 residues. The CDR3 region has the DNA TGTGCCAGCGGTGGACAGCCCAGTTTAGAAGCTTTCTTT. Encoded protein: CASGGQPSLEAFF.

The chain uses TRBV5-6 and TRBJ2-7; a possible D gene is TRBD1 (5 bases). This CDR3 region has 14 residues. V was shortened by 0 bases and J by 5 bases, with 12 bases between the two germline ends. From germline, CDR1 is SGHDT and CDR2 YYEEEE. As DNA, the CDR3 is TGTGCCAGCAGCTTGGACCCAGGGTCCCACGAGCAGTACTTC. It codes for CASSLDPGSHEQYF.

The J gene is TRBJ1-3, the V gene TRBV2, with a weak D call TRBD1 (6 bases). The ends were cut back, 6 bases at V and 1 base at J, with 10 bases in the middle. The CDR3 sequence is 14 residues long. CDR1 and CDR2 (germline): SNHLY, FYNNEI. The CDR3 reads CASRAGTSGNTIYF. As DNA, the CDR3 is TGTGCCAGCAGAGCCGGGACATCTGGAAACACCATATATTTT.

The rearrangement joins TRBV30 to TRBJ2-5; the match to TRBD2 covers 10 bases. The V segment lost 0 bases and the J segment 4 bases; nucleotides outside the gene matches: 11. The CDR3 is 17 amino acids. Germline values: CDR1 GTSNPN, CDR2 SVGIG (reference sequence). The CDR3 DNA follows: TGTGCCTGGAGTGTCGGTAGTCGGGCTAGCGGGAGAGAGACCCAGTACTTC. Its translation is CAWSVGSRASGRETQYF.

This clone was counted at least ten times. This chain joins TRBV27 and TRBJ2-5; TRBD2 agrees at 13 bases. CDR3 length equals 17 residues. Germline V gene data show CDR1 as MNHEY and CDR2 as SMNVEV (reference sequence). Unmatched junction bases numbered 7, after V lost 2 bases and J lost 4 bases. CDR3 DNA: TGTGCCAGCAGTTTAACCCCAGGGACTAGCGGGACAGAGACCCAGTACTTC. Amino acid sequence: CASSLTPGTSGTETQYF.

The chain has TRBV15 and TRBJ2-7, with 7 positions matching TRBD1. CDR1 and CDR2 from the germline V gene are LNHNV and YYDKDF (reference sequence). The CDR3 runs to 16 residues. V was clipped by 0 bases and J by 4 bases; unmatched bases: 9. CDR3 protein: CATSREGRNRGYEQYF. In nucleotides, the CDR3 is TGTGCCACCAGCAGAGAGGGGCGGAACAGGGGTTACGAGCAGTACTTC.

V gene TRBV19 combines with J gene TRBJ2-1, with 9 bases identical to TRBD2. J was trimmed by 6 bases and V by 6 bases; bases with no gene match: 6. Germline V lookup: CDR1 LNHDA, CDR2 SQIVND (reference sequence). The CDR3 length is 14 residues. CDR3 nucleotides: TGTGCCAGTAGACAATTAGCGGGAGTCAATGAGCAGTTCTTC. Translating it yields CASRQLAGVNEQFF.

The chain carries TRBV4-1 and TRBJ2-7; possibly TRBD2 for D (6 bases). Trimming took off 0 bases at V and 5 bases at J, with 17 bases between the two ends. Germline V gene sequence: CDR1 MGHRA, CDR2 YSYEKL. The CDR3 runs 16 residues. The DNA of the CDR3 is TGCGCCAGCAGCCAAGACACTAGCCTTTTTTTTAACGAGCAGTACTTC. Its translation is CASSQDTSLFFNEQYF.

This clone was seen a handful of times. The chain links TRBV5-1 to TRBJ1-6, with 7 bases that match TRBD1. This CDR3 is 15 amino acids long. Germline V gives CDR1 SGHRS, CDR2 YFSETQ. Trimming cost V 4 bases and J 5 bases; bases outside gene matches: 6. The CDR3 loop is CASSRGTADNSPLHF. Written as DNA, the CDR3 is TGCGCCAGCAGCCGCGGGACAGCCGATAATTCACCCCTCCACTTT.

V and J are TRBV27 and TRBJ2-5; the match to TRBD2 covers 7 bases. The CDR3 is 13 amino acids. Germline loops: CDR1 MNHEY, CDR2 SMNVEV (reference sequence). J lost 5 bases, V lost 4 bases, and 4 bases had no gene match. For the CDR3, the DNA is TGTGCCAGCAGTTCTCACGGGGGGGAGACCCAGTACTTC. This translates into CASSSHGGETQYF.

J is TRBJ2-5 and V is TRBV4-2; 8 nucleotides line up with TRBD1. This CDR3 is 14 amino acids long. Germline assignment: CDR1 LGHNA and CDR2 YNFKEQ. V was pared by 0 bases and J by 4 bases, with 1 base of the junction left unmatched. CDR3: CASSQDRGRETQYF. The CDR3 DNA sequence: TGTGCCAGCAGCCAAGACAGGGGGCGAGAGACCCAGTACTTC.